The 7 T cell receptor beta chains in this list originate from one sample, sequenced in a study of cytotoxic CD8 clonotypes in ibrutinib-treated CLL. The protocol was immunoSEQ multiplex PCR, while the TCRdb copy is restricted to in-frame clones and leaves out a portion. Of about 160,000 clones in the sample, around 84% were seen once. Sample: PBMCs, taken after 12 months of ibrutinib treatment. Receptors originate from a human donor with chronic lymphocytic leukemia.

The genes are TRBV7-9 and TRBJ1-3; 9 bases agree with TRBD1. Germline V lookup: CDR1 SEHNR, CDR2 FQNEAQ (reference sequence). Unmatched junction bases numbered 7, after V lost 7 bases and J lost 3 bases. The CDR3 runs 15 residues. CDR3 coding DNA: TGTGCCAGCACTCAACAGGGGGCGTTTGGAAACACCATATATTTT. Residues: CASTQQGAFGNTIYF.

The chain uses TRBV28 and TRBJ2-7, with 8 bases aligning to TRBD2. The V segment lost 4 bases and the J segment 0 bases; nucleotides outside the gene matches: 5. Germline V CDR1 and CDR2: MDHEN, SYDVKM. The CDR3 has 15 residues. CDR3 sequence: CASSYLGRASYEQYF. The CDR3 coding sequence is TGTGCCAGCAGTTACCTCGGGAGGGCCTCCTACGAGCAGTACTTC.

The V and J genes are TRBV7-9 and TRBJ2-3, with TRBD1 matching 8 bases. This CDR3 region has 16 residues. J gave up 3 bases and V 5 bases, and 10 bases lay outside the gene matches. Looked up from germline, CDR1 is SEHNR and CDR2 is FQNEAQ (reference sequence). Written as DNA, the CDR3 is TGTGCCAGCAGCCCTGGACAGGGAGAACTAACAGATACGCAGTATTTT. It translates to CASSPGQGELTDTQYF.

The genes are TRBV9 and TRBJ1-1; tentative D call: TRBD1 (5 bases). Germline CDR1 and CDR2: SGDLS and YYNGEE. The germline V and J ends were trimmed by 2 bases and 0 bases, with 8 bases remaining between them. The CDR3 is 14 residues long. Here the CDR3 reads CASSVWGLNTEAFF. In DNA, the CDR3 is TGTGCCAGCAGCGTTTGGGGCCTGAACACTGAAGCTTTCTTT.

V usage is TRBV28 and J usage is TRBJ2-7; tentative D call: TRBD1 (5 bases). This CDR3 region has 14 residues. Deletions cut 3 bases from V and 3 bases from J, with 12 bases between. The germline CDR1 and CDR2 sequences are MDHEN and SYDVKM. DNA of the CDR3: TGTGCCAGCAGTTTGCAGGGAAACAACTACGAGCAGTACTTC. This translates into CASSLQGNNYEQYF.

This clone has a handful of counts. The chain employs TRBV5-4 and TRBJ1-2; 9 bases fit TRBD1. Trimming removed 1 base from V and 3 bases from J; junction bases left unmatched: 1. The CDR3 is 14 residues long. Looked up from germline, CDR1 is SGHNT and CDR2 is YYREEE (reference sequence). For the CDR3, the DNA is TGTGCCAGCAGCTTGAGGGACAGGGACTATGGCTACACCTTC. Protein sequence: CASSLRDRDYGYTF.

The chain has TRBV9 and TRBJ2-4; D may be TRBD1 or TRBD2 (5 bases each). The CDR3 loop spans 15 amino acids. V lost 0 bases and J lost 6, with 13 bases in between. Germline CDR1 and CDR2: SGDLS and YYNGEE. Here the CDR3 reads CASSVEGTSGNIQYF. Written as DNA, the CDR3 is TGTGCCAGCAGCGTAGAAGGGACGAGTGGAAACATTCAGTACTTC. Full variable domain (outside the CDR3, taken from reference TRBV9 and TRBJ2-4): DSGVTQTPKHLITATGQRVTLRCSPRSGDLSVYWYQQSLDQGLQFLIQYYNGEERAKGNILERFSAQQFPDLHSELNLSSLELGDSALYFCASSVEGTSGNIQYFGAGTRLSVL.